What follows is one T cell receptor (beta chain) and its context. Some clones are missing from TCRdb's copy, which holds only in-frame ones; the method was immunoSEQ multiplex PCR. The table has 30,000 to 40,000 clones, over 75% seen once. Germline loops: CDR1 LGHNT, CDR2 FRNRAP. The CDR3 loop spans 12 amino acids. The V and J ends lost 6 bases and 6 bases respectively, with 11 bases between them. This sample was taken from a study of blood T cell repertoires in COVID-19. Overall study context: COVID-19 samples, acute and convalescent, were from the United States, Italy and Spain.

The chain links TRBV12-5 to TRBJ1-1; D not certain. The sequenced sample consisted of peripheral blood. The clonotype was recovered from a man aged 55-75 years with active COVID-19. CDR3 sequence (DNA): TGTGCTAGTGGACCCGGGGTTTCTGAAGCTTTCTTT. As protein: CASGPGVSEAFF.